The rows below give T cell receptor beta chains drawn from one sample of a study of cytomegalovirus exposure and HLA in healthy donors. The protocol was immunoSEQ multiplex PCR, while the TCRdb copy is restricted to in-frame clones and leaves out a portion. The sample records 200,000 to 300,000 clones, approximately 85% being singletons. Material: PBMCs. The receptor source for this set is a girl aged 2 to 10 in good health and CMV-seronegative. Both conserved end residues are part of each CDR3. D genes are given only for firm matches. Some rows have no size entry. The others give once, few or many, or a class for an expanded clone.

clone_size	v_call	d_call	j_call	cdr3_aa	cdr3_nt
-	TRBV27	TRBD1	TRBJ1-2	CASSHRGGGYTF	TGTGCCAGCAGCCACAGGGGAGGAGGCTACACCTTC
few	TRBV2	TRBD1	TRBJ2-4	CASRWTGTENIQYF	TGTGCCAGCAGATGGACAGGGACCGAAAACATTCAGTACTTC
-	TRBV6-1	TRBD1	TRBJ1-1	CASSTGGWTEAFF	TGTGCCAGCAGTACAGGGGGCTGGACTGAAGCTTTCTTT
-	TRBV7-3	TRBD2	TRBJ2-3	CASSPSGGVDTQYF	TGTGCCAGCAGCCCTAGCGGGGGGGTGGATACGCAGTATTTT
-	TRBV5-5	TRBD2	TRBJ2-1	CASSFHLAGAYNEQFF	TGTGCCAGCAGCTTCCACCTAGCGGGGGCCTACAATGAGCAGTTCTTC
-	TRBV25-1	TRBD2	TRBJ2-3	CASSDTASGSSTDTQYF	TGTGCCAGCAGTGATACGGCTAGCGGGTCTAGCACAGATACGCAGTATTTT
-	TRBV27	-	TRBJ2-7	CASSSGLPEYEQYF	TGTGCCAGCAGTTCTGGACTGCCGGAGTACGAGCAGTACTTC
-	TRBV2	-	TRBJ2-5	CASRRGSWTQYF	TGTGCCAGCAGGAGGGGGTCCTGGACCCAGTACTTC
-	TRBV14	-	TRBJ2-3	CASSQDRGRTDTQYF	TGTGCCAGCAGCCAAGATCGGGGTCGCACAGATACGCAGTATTTT
-	TRBV6-6	-	TRBJ2-1	CASSLSGSDNEQFF	TGTGCCAGCAGCCTCTCAGGTAGCGACAATGAGCAGTTCTTC
-	TRBV5-4	-	TRBJ1-3	CASSATAHSGNTIYF	TGTGCCAGCAGCGCGACAGCCCACTCTGGAAACACCATATATTTT
-	TRBV29-1	TRBD1	TRBJ2-7	CSAGQGTYEQYF	TGCAGCGCGGGACAGGGCACCTACGAGCAGTACTTC
-	TRBV5-1	TRBD1	TRBJ2-7	CASSLWDRVNSYEQYF	TGCGCCAGCAGCTTGTGGGACAGGGTAAACTCCTACGAGCAGTACTTC
-	TRBV25-1	-	TRBJ2-1	CASSGGPYNEQFF	TGTGCCAGCAGTGGGGGGCCTTACAATGAGCAGTTCTTC
-	TRBV5-4	TRBD1	TRBJ1-6	CASRPGTGDSPLHF	TGTGCCAGCAGACCCGGGACAGGGGATTCACCCCTCCACTTT
-	TRBV29-1	TRBD2	TRBJ2-1	CSVDRASGTLSYNEQFF	TGCAGCGTTGATCGGGCTAGCGGGACACTCTCCTACAATGAGCAGTTCTTC
-	TRBV18	TRBD1	TRBJ2-7	CASSRAHGHNRGTGSYEQYF	TGTGCCAGCTCACGCGCTCACGGACACAATCGCGGGACAGGATCCTACGAGCAGTACTTC
-	TRBV30	-	TRBJ1-1	CAWRMRQGGNTEAFF	TGTGCCTGGAGAATGAGGCAGGGCGGAAACACTGAAGCTTTCTTT
-	TRBV10-2	TRBD1	TRBJ2-1	CASGQGFQFF	TGCGCCAGCGGACAGGGCTTTCAGTTCTTC
once	TRBV4-2	-	TRBJ2-7	CASSQFRGTRIREQYF	TGTGCCAGCAGCCAATTCAGGGGGACTCGGATACGCGAGCAGTACTTC
-	TRBV7-9	TRBD1	TRBJ1-2	CASSLTGGTGDGYTF	TGTGCCAGCAGCTTAACGGGCGGGACAGGGGACGGCTACACCTTC
-	TRBV25-1	TRBD1	TRBJ1-4	CASSVPNGTGLEKLFF	TGTGCCAGCAGTGTCCCCAACGGGACAGGGCTTGAAAAACTGTTTTTT
once	TRBV6-5	-	TRBJ2-3	CASSSVSGRRDTQYF	TGTGCCAGCAGTTCGGTCAGCGGGCGGCGGGATACGCAGTATTTT
-	TRBV5-1	TRBD1	TRBJ2-7	CASSGWDRGYEQYF	TGCGCCAGCAGCGGGTGGGACAGGGGCTACGAGCAGTACTTC